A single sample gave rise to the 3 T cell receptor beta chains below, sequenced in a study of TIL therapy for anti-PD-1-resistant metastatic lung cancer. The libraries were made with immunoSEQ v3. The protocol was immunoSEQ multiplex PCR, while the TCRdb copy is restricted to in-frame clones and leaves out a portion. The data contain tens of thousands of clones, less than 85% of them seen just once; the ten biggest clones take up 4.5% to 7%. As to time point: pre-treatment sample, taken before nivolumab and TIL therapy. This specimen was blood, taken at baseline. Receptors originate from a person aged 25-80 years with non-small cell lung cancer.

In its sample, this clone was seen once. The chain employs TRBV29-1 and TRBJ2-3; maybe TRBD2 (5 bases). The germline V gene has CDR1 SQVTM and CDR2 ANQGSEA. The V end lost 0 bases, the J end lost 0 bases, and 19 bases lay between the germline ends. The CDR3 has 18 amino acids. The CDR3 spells CSVEDPGVTMTSTDTQYF. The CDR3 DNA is TGCAGCGTTGAAGATCCCGGGGTCACTATGACTAGCACAGATACGCAGTATTTT.

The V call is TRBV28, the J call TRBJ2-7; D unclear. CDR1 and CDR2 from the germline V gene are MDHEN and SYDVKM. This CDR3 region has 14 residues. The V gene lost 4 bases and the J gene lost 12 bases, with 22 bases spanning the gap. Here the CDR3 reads CASSSPPLGPWRYF. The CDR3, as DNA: TGTGCCAGCAGTTCCCCACCTCTCGGTCCCTGGCGGTACTTC.

CDR3 nucleotides: TGCGCCAGCAGCCCACCGGACAGGCTTTCCTACGAGCAGTACTTC. Its protein product is CASSPPDRLSYEQYF. V is TRBV4-1 and J is TRBJ2-7; TRBD1 aligns across 7 bases. CDR3 length: 15 residues. V was clipped by 4 bases and J by 1 base; unmatched bases: 7. Germline-derived CDR1 and CDR2 are MGHRA and YSYEKL.